Listed here are 8 T cell receptor beta chains from one sample, sequenced in a study of blood T cell repertoires in COVID-19 (TCRdb year 2020). Library method: the immunoSEQ multiplex PCR assay. The table comes from immuneACCESS by way of TCRdb, which keeps in-frame sequences with V and J called. Part of the clones is missing from these tables; in studies checked, under half for an unresolved V gene and the rest for unknown reasons. This sample is represented by a few hundred thousand clones; approximately 89% of them were singletons. Clones ranked in the top ten supply 1.5% to 2% of the sample. Sequenced: peripheral blood. These receptors were taken from a woman younger than 45 with COVID-19, enrolled during active disease.

V is TRBV30 and J is TRBJ2-3; 10 positions agree with TRBD1. Per germline, CDR1 GTSNPN and CDR2 SVGIG (reference sequence). The trim removed 3 bases at V and 4 bases at J, leaving 7 bases unmatched. CDR3 size: 15 residues. For the CDR3, the DNA is TGTGCCTGGAGCCCGACAGGGGGCCCCGCAGATACGCAGTATTTT. Translating it yields CAWSPTGGPADTQYF.

About this clone itself: The identical CDR3 is also encoded by other nucleotide sequences in the sample. This chain joins TRBV19 and TRBJ2-5; tentatively, D is TRBD2 (5 bases). This CDR3 comprises 12 residues. V shed 3 bases and J shed 4 bases, with 6 bases lying between them. In germline, CDR1 is LNHDA, CDR2 SQIVND (reference sequence). DNA of the CDR3: TGTGCCAGTAGTATCCGGGGAGAGACCCAGTACTTC. This encodes CASSIRGETQYF.

The rearrangement uses TRBV4-2 and TRBJ2-1; 10 bases match TRBD1. CDR3 length equals 16 residues. CDR1 and CDR2 (germline): LGHNA, YNFKEQ. After removal of 0 bases from V and 6 bases from J, the junction contained 5 bases not matched to a gene. Here the CDR3 DNA reads TGTGCCAGCAGCCAAGAGACCGGGACAGGGGCCAATGAGCAGTTCTTC. Translation gives CASSQETGTGANEQFF.

The CDR3 DNA reads as TGTGCCAGCAGCCCCGGACAGGGTGGTTTGCACATTCAGTACTTC. Protein product: CASSPGQGGLHIQYF. V and J are TRBV6-5 and TRBJ2-4; TRBD1 matches at 8 bases. J was trimmed by 8 bases and V by 6 bases; bases with no gene match: 12. CDR3 size: 15 residues. CDR1 and CDR2 from the germline V gene are MNHEY and SVGAGI.

V is TRBV2 and J is TRBJ1-5; 9 positions match TRBD1. Germline V gene lookup returns CDR1 SNHLY and CDR2 FYNNEI. The CDR3 is 13 amino acids. J was trimmed by 5 bases and V by 7 bases; bases with no gene match: 3. Written as DNA, the CDR3 is TGTGCCAGCAACCGGGACAGGGATCAGCCCCAGCATTTT. It encodes CASNRDRDQPQHF.

The genes are TRBV18 and TRBJ2-2; D uncertain. Per germline, CDR1 KGHSH and CDR2 LQKENI. The CDR3 has 16 residues. The V end lost 0 bases, the J end lost 4 bases, and 12 bases lay between the germline ends. The CDR3 is CASSPPSGIGTGELFF. The CDR3 region has the DNA TGTGCCAGCTCACCACCGTCGGGTATAGGCACCGGGGAGCTGTTTTTT.

The chain couples TRBV7-2 to TRBJ1-2; 7 nucleotides agree with TRBD1. Germline loops: CDR1 SGHTA, CDR2 FQGNSA. This CDR3 has 15 residues. Losses at the gene ends were 5 bases for V and 5 bases for J; bases not matched to a gene: 11. Written as DNA, the CDR3 is TGTGCCAGCAGCGCGCCCGGGACAGCAGGGTATGGCTACACCTTC. Its translation: CASSAPGTAGYGYTF.

This clone was recorded a few times. The CDR3 coding sequence is TGTGCCAGCAGCCAAAGGGGGCCTGGAAACACCATATATTTT. Protein product: CASSQRGPGNTIYF. The gene calls are TRBV3-1 (or the pseudogene TRBV3-2) and TRBJ1-3; TRBD1 aligns across 7 bases. The CDR3 is 14 amino acids. The V gene's germline CDR1 is LGHDT and CDR2 YNNKEL (reference sequence). V lost 2 bases and J lost 2; bases outside the gene matches: 0.